These 20 T cell receptor beta chains share one sample of origin, sequenced in a study of response to subunit inactivated influenza vaccine. Each CDR3 protein is one row after TCRdb ran MiXCR on the RT-PCR reads. The repertoire holds over 800,000 distinct CDR3 sequences, with around 20% as singletons. The sequenced sample was PBMCs from blood, obtained more than 4 days after vaccination. All receptors derive from a man over 45 who received an inactivated influenza vaccine.

This clonotype was seen a handful of times. The genes are TRBV10-2 and TRBJ1-1, with 9 bases identical to TRBD1. V dropped 6 bases and J dropped 1; count of bases not matched to a gene: 9. Per the germline V gene, CDR1 is WSHSY and CDR2 is SAAADI. This CDR3 contains 16 residues. The CDR3 DNA follows: TGCGCCAGCAGGTTAACAGGGGGCACTACGAACACTGAAGCTTTCTTT. It yields the protein CASRLTGGTTNTEAFF.

The chain recombines TRBV3-1 with TRBJ2-1, with 12 bases lining up with TRBD2. Germline CDR1 LGHDT, CDR2 YNNKEL (reference sequence). V was pared by 3 bases and J by 0 bases, with 9 bases of the junction left unmatched. The CDR3 covers 19 residues. CDR3 sequence reads: CASSHRGLAGWSSYNEQFF. The CDR3 DNA is TGTGCCAGCAGCCACAGAGGACTAGCGGGGTGGAGCTCCTACAATGAGCAGTTCTTC.

The chain is built from TRBV29-1 and TRBJ2-3; D ambiguous. The germline CDR1 and CDR2 sequences are SQVTM and ANQGSEA. The length of the CDR3 is 14 residues. V was shortened by 5 bases and J by 5 bases, with 17 bases between the two germline ends. CDR3 nucleotides: TGCAGCGTTCAGGCCGCCCGCCCGGGAGATACGCAGTATTTT. Its protein is CSVQAARPGDTQYF.

The chain has TRBV15 and TRBJ2-5, with 10 bases aligning to TRBD2. Germline V gene data show CDR1 as LNHNV and CDR2 as YYDKDF (reference sequence). The V segment lost 0 bases and the J segment 5 bases; nucleotides outside the gene matches: 6. The CDR3 runs to 16 residues. As DNA, the CDR3 is TGTGCCACCAGCAGAGATCAGCGGGGGGGCCTGGAGACCCAGTACTTC. This encodes CATSRDQRGGLETQYF.

The chain links TRBV5-1 to TRBJ2-5; 14 bases are shared with TRBD2. From germline, CDR1 is SGHRS and CDR2 YFSETQ. The CDR3 covers 16 residues. V lost 5 bases and J lost 5; bases outside the gene matches: 8. The CDR3 here is CASRSRLAGGLETQYF. For the CDR3, the DNA is TGCGCCAGCAGGTCCCGACTAGCGGGGGGGCTGGAGACCCAGTACTTC.

This chain joins TRBV5-1 and TRBJ2-3; TRBD1 aligns across 7 bases. V was pared by 4 bases and J by 2 bases, with 7 bases of the junction left unmatched. Looked up from germline, CDR1 is SGHRS and CDR2 is YFSETQ. The CDR3 is 15 amino acids. The CDR3: CASSTRQGYTDTQYF. The DNA of the CDR3 is TGCGCCAGCAGCACCCGACAGGGCTACACAGATACGCAGTATTTT. Full variable domain (outside the CDR3, taken from reference TRBV5-1 and TRBJ2-3): KAGVTQTPRYLIKTRGQQVTLSCSPISGHRSVSWYQQTPGQGLQFLFEYFSETQRNKGNFPGRFSGRQFSNSRSEMNVSTLELGDSALYLCASSTRQGYTDTQYFGPGTRLTVL.

V is TRBV15 and J is TRBJ2-7; 8 bases are a match to TRBD1. Germline assignment: CDR1 LNHNV and CDR2 YYDKDF (reference sequence). The CDR3 covers 15 residues. The V and J ends lost 0 bases and 2 bases, in that order; junction bases with no gene match: 3. CDR3 sequence (DNA): TGTGCCACCAGCAGAGAGAGGGGACAGGCCTACGAGCAGTACTTC. Translation: CATSRERGQAYEQYF.

The chain links TRBV5-1 to TRBJ2-4; TRBD2 matches 10 bases. Germline V gene sequence: CDR1 SGHRS, CDR2 YFSETQ. This CDR3 spans 15 amino acids. V dropped 2 bases and J dropped 8; count of bases not matched to a gene: 7. CDR3 amino acids: CASSFLAGELDIQYF. The CDR3 coding sequence is TGCGCCAGCAGCTTTCTAGCGGGAGAGCTAGACATTCAGTACTTC. The whole variable domain, remainder taken from reference TRBV5-1 and TRBJ2-4, is KAGVTQTPRYLIKTRGQQVTLSCSPISGHRSVSWYQQTPGQGLQFLFEYFSETQRNKGNFPGRFSGRQFSNSRSEMNVSTLELGDSALYLCASSFLAGELDIQYFGAGTRLSVL.

The J gene is TRBJ1-2, the V gene TRBV2; D unclear. This CDR3 has 14 amino acids. CDR1 is SNHLY and CDR2 is FYNNEI in the germline V gene. Trimming shortened V by 4 bases and J by 3 bases, and 12 bases separated the two germline ends. CDR3 DNA: TGTGCCAGCAGTGTTGTCAGCCAAGACTATGGCTACACCTTC. Residues: CASSVVSQDYGYTF. The entire variable domain, with the rest obtained from reference TRBV2 and TRBJ1-2, is as follows: EPEVTQTPSHQVTQMGQEVILRCVPISNHLYFYWYRQILGQKVEFLVSFYNNEISEKSEIFDDQFSVERPDGSNFTLKIRSTKLEDSAMYFCASSVVSQDYGYTFGSGTRLTVV.

V usage is TRBV15 and J usage is TRBJ2-3; D remains unclear. Germline-derived CDR1 and CDR2 are LNHNV and YYDKDF (reference sequence). CDR3 length: 15 residues. Trimming stripped 0 bases from V and 1 base from J, with 8 bases between. In nucleotides, the CDR3 is TGTGCCACCAGCAGAGATCTCTTGGGCACAGATACGCAGTATTTT. It yields the protein CATSRDLLGTDTQYF.

This clonotype was found a few times. The V gene is TRBV7-2, the J gene TRBJ1-2, with D tentatively TRBD1 (5 bases). Germline V gene lookup returns CDR1 SGHTA and CDR2 FQGNSA. CDR3 size: 14 residues. The V gene lost 1 base and the J gene lost 13 bases, with 19 bases spanning the gap. The CDR3 here is CASSLEGDGSPFTF. DNA of the CDR3: TGTGCCAGCAGCTTAGAAGGGGATGGCAGCCCTTTCACCTTC.

This clonotype was seen only a few times. The V and J genes are TRBV20-1 and TRBJ2-3; TRBD2 aligns across 7 bases. Per the germline V gene, CDR1 is DFQATT and CDR2 is SNEGSKA (reference sequence). This CDR3 comprises 15 residues. J lost 5 bases, V lost 7 bases, and 15 bases had no gene match. CDR3 nucleotides: TGCAGTGGCGAATCGCGCGAAGCGGGAAGAGATACGCAGTATTTT. Amino acid sequence: CSGESREAGRDTQYF.

This clonotype was observed a few times. V and J are TRBV7-6 and TRBJ2-7; D possibly uses TRBD1 or TRBD2 (5 bases each). CDR3 length equals 16 residues. V lost 0 bases and J lost 4, with 16 bases in between. The V gene's germline CDR1 is SGHVS and CDR2 FNYEAQ. This CDR3 is CASSLAGGRGRYEQYF. The CDR3 DNA reads TGTGCCAGCAGCTTAGCTGGGGGTAGGGGACGGTACGAGCAGTACTTC.

This clonotype was seen only a few times. The V gene is TRBV6-1, the J gene TRBJ2-3; the D is unclear. The CDR3 is made up of 15 amino acids. Germline CDR1 is MNHNS and CDR2 is SASEGT. Trimming cost V 6 bases and J 14 bases, with 27 bases left between them. CDR3 in DNA: TGTGCCAGCAGGGTCGGGTTCGGGCGTCGGATACGCTGGTATTTT. Its translation is CASRVGFGRRIRWYF.

This clonotype was detected only a few times. The chain recombines TRBV21-1 with TRBJ2-3; TRBD2, the table's D call, lacks a check against the DNA. TRBV21-1 is described as a pseudogene. The CDR3 runs 15 residues. CDR3 in amino acids: CASSSPGLGRDTQYF. The CDR3 nucleotides are TGTGCCAGCAGCTCCCCGGGACTAGGAAGAGATACGCAGTATTTT.

The rearrangement links TRBV10-3 to TRBJ2-1; 12 bases agree with TRBD2. This CDR3 has 16 amino acids. Germline V lookup: CDR1 ENHRY, CDR2 SYGVKD. Losses at the gene ends were 6 bases for V and 9 bases for J; bases not matched to a gene: 12. CDR3 amino acids: CAIRQGLAGIRSEQFF. The CDR3 region has the DNA TGTGCCATCAGACAAGGACTAGCGGGAATAAGAAGTGAGCAGTTCTTC.

A few counts support this clonotype. The rearrangement links TRBV4-2 to TRBJ2-1; a weak D match, TRBD1 (6 bases). The CDR3 consists of 15 residues. In germline, CDR1 is LGHNA, CDR2 YNFKEQ. Deletions cut 1 base from V and 6 bases from J, with 13 bases between. The CDR3 DNA reads as TGTGCCAGCAGCCAAGCCCAACAGGGCGTCAATGAGCAGTTCTTC. Its translation: CASSQAQQGVNEQFF.

This clonotype was counted between two and nine times. The V and J genes are TRBV5-1 and TRBJ2-7; the D is unclear. CDR3 length: 14 residues. CDR1 is SGHRS and CDR2 is YFSETQ in the germline V gene. V lost 1 base and J 4 bases, leaving 12 bases between the germline ends. CDR3 sequence: CASSLMPNKYEQYF. DNA of the CDR3: TGCGCCAGCAGCTTGATGCCAAACAAGTACGAGCAGTACTTC.

The chain has TRBV6-1 and TRBJ2-3; D uncertain. The V end was cut by 6 bases, the J end by 5 bases, with 9 bases between. The CDR3 spans 12 residues. The germline gives CDR1 MNHNS, CDR2 SASEGT. The CDR3 DNA follows: TGTGCCAGCAGAAGTCGTGTAGATACGCAGTATTTT. Translated: CASRSRVDTQYF.

The chain uses TRBV27 and TRBJ2-2; TRBD1 matches 8 bases. The CDR3 covers 18 residues. Trimming took 1 base from V and 0 from J; bases not matched to a gene: 7. Germline CDR1 reads MNHEY; CDR2 reads SMNVEV (reference sequence). The CDR3 reads CASSLLLGGQANTGELFF. The CDR3 region has the DNA TGTGCCAGCAGTTTATTACTCGGGGGACAGGCGAACACCGGGGAGCTGTTTTTT.